Sequencing of this TCR beta chain was carried out in a study of cytomegalovirus exposure and HLA in healthy donors (dated by TCRdb to about 2017). Study-level background: An earlier analysis of some 620 of the donors reported around 280 Gb of sequence data and 90 million to 120 million unique TCR beta sequences obtained from approximately 180 million T cells. Roughly 300 gigabases of sequencing data and approximately 93 million unique TCR sequences were included in an early release covering several hundred HLA-typed donors. Of the 398 genotyped donors, roughly 80% fell in the genetic ancestry cluster associated with self-reported Caucasian donors. The study aimed to test whether signatures of past pathogen exposure could be identified by cataloging public T cell receptors. The T cell repertoires of several hundred subjects were profiled by immunosequencing and related to cytomegalovirus serostatus. A separate validation cohort of about 110 different subjects was used in addition to the roughly 670-subject first cohort. The study combined high-throughput TCR immunosequencing, statistical association of individual TCRs with disease status, and machine learning to predict cytomegalovirus infection status. In a later analysis, previously published TCR beta repertoires from several hundred donors were re-analyzed and high-resolution HLA genotyping was added so that TCR occurrence patterns could be studied. Rather than drawing on any new phenotypic data, the later analysis identified candidate immune exposures from TCR beta sequences and the way those sequences occurred across donors. To decide whether each TCR beta V gene segment behaved as functional or pseudogenic, an earlier analysis of approximately 600 of the donors relied on high-throughput TCR beta sequencing. Donor age, sex, ethnicity and CMV serostatus were compiled alongside the repertoire data. Genome-wide SNP genotypes for about three fifths of the roughly 700 donors were used in a later genetic analysis, which treated that subset as a discovery cohort. All discovery cohort repertoires had been generated using a single sequencing platform. Class I and class II HLA loci were covered by the typing at four-digit resolution. The number of donors typed differed by locus, with roughly 620-640 for A, B, C, DRB1 and DQB1, approximately 500 for DQA1, approximately 580 for DPA1, and 472 for DPB1. Because of strong linkage in the cohort, roughly five DR-DQ haplotypes were treated as single units for association and clustering. Among 350 to 400 genotyped donors of the cohort, an average of around 240,000 unique TCR beta nucleotide sequences were sequenced per donor, around a sixth of them non-productive.

The cohort consisted of 600 or so healthy bone marrow donors. All cohort members were sampled while nominally healthy, although unrecorded immune exposures were likely present. The donor was CMV seronegative and was included in the group of hundreds of seronegative cohort members. A peripheral blood sample was provided by each donor, and peripheral blood mononuclear cells were used for TCR beta sequencing. The Qiagen DNeasy Blood Extraction Kit was used to extract genomic DNA from the blood cell samples. The library relied on the immunoSEQ multiplex PCR assay. For the multiplex PCR, a mixture combining 60 forward primers for TCR Vbeta segments and 13 reverse primers for TCR Jbeta segments was used. The CDR3 region of rearranged TCR beta genes was amplified from genomic DNA by a multiplex PCR assay. The Illumina HiSeq System was used to sequence the amplified TCR beta libraries as 87-base-pair reads. Concerning the study's data processing: In a later analysis, 77 million or so unique TCR beta chains were counted across the 666 repertoires, and around 11 million of these chains were shared by at least two donors. To remove PCR and sequencing errors, raw reads were error-corrected and collapsed into unique sequences using a nearest-neighbor algorithm that merged closely related sequences. To assign V, D and J gene segments, CDR3 sequences were aligned to IMGT reference sequences. For a sequence to be retained, a match of at least six nucleotides was required to both a V gene segment and a J gene segment. Rearrangements were classified as productive when the CDR3 lacked stop codons and remained in frame with V and J, and all other rearrangements were classified as non-productive. CDR3 was defined according to IMGT convention as the region running from the second conserved V-encoded cysteine to the conserved J-encoded phenylalanine. In an earlier analysis of around 640 of the donors, sequences lacking an unambiguous match to a single V gene segment were excluded. In an earlier analysis of approximately 560 of the donors, a V segment was called functional when productive rearrangements were above 56.7%, and segregating when the standard deviation between donors exceeded 5%. A statistical classification framework was built for diagnosing cytomegalovirus status from the catalog of TCR beta chain sequences. A later analysis assigned V and J genes by comparing TCR nucleotide sequences with IMGT/GENE-DB human TR gene sequences. The TCRdist pipeline was used in a later analysis to assign CDR3 sequences and most-parsimonious VDJ recombination scenarios. In a later analysis, each TCR beta chain was defined by its CDR3 amino acid sequence together with its V-gene family, and reads lacking a unique V-gene family were excluded. A later analysis removed 500 to 650 highly shared, low-generation-probability nucleotide sequences to deal with suspected cross-contamination and a sequencing artifact. In a later analysis, a clonal expansion index was calculated for each public chain from normalized within-repertoire ranks of inferred template counts. A later analysis computed generation probabilities with a VDJ recombination model fitted to out-of-frame rearrangements, and checked the results against IGoR. In a later analysis, hypergeometric tests were used to score TCR-TCR, TCR-HLA and TCR-CMV co-occurrence, with a repertoire-size bias correction applied to TCR pairs. False discovery rates were estimated in a later analysis by permuting HLA or CMV assignments 20 times. In a later analysis, co-occurring TCRs were grouped using DBSCAN, and TCRdist sequence similarity was added for clustering within HLA-allele-positive subsets. Repertoires with fewer than 30,000 or more than 120,000 public chains were left out of co-occurrence clustering, as were a few repertoires with anomalous nucleotide sharing. TCRdb limited this immuneACCESS table to in-frame rearrangements with V and J called. A share of clones is missing; checked studies link under half to unresolved V genes, and the rest is unexplained. That table furnishes V, J and clone size, whereas the DNA furnished D and trimming. This sample is represented by about 160,000 clones; around 68% of them were singletons. Of the sample, less than 1.5% is held by the ten largest clones.

The paper as a whole reports these results and caveats: Correlated functional status among segregating V segments might be attributable to linkage disequilibrium, but an unknown experimental factor could not be ruled out. Three of the identified cytomegalovirus-associated TCR beta chains were confirmed in vitro to be specific for cytomegalovirus antigens. The authors suggested that the approach could potentially be extended to other disease states and immunological phenotypes. A later analysis reported that several top co-occurrence clusters appeared linked to parvovirus B19, influenza, CMV and Epstein-Barr virus. While some public TCRs were present in many individuals, most TCR sequences turned up only very rarely across donors. A further reported finding was that TCR beta sequences accurately predicted the HLA-A and HLA-B alleles for most subjects in the first cohort. Because HLA typing was unavailable for some donors at each locus, only the typed subset was used in association tests. At a false discovery rate of 0.05, a later analysis linked about 16,000 TCR beta sequences to specific HLA alleles. A later analysis found that most CMV-associated TCR beta chains appeared HLA-restricted, with HLA associations seemingly driven largely by CMV exposure. A total of around 150 TCR beta chains were listed by the study as associated with cytomegalovirus. A cluster of highly shared sequence variants was judged likely to represent a technical artifact of the sequencing pipeline. The presence/absence analyses assumed that sequencing depth was roughly uniform across donors, and that assumption may not be true. Some IMGT-functional V segments, including TRBV6-2 and TRBV6-3, could not be distinguished by the 87-base-pair reads and were therefore excluded. The classifier was reported to diagnose cytomegalovirus status with high specificity and sensitivity in both the original and validation cohorts. A later genetic analysis associated a missense DCLRE1C variant with V-gene and J-gene trimming of TCR beta chains, and an independent cohort replicated the association. An earlier analysis of several hundred of the donors showed that most TCR beta V segments appeared in productive rearrangements either about 90% or about 30% of the time, which broadly matched IMGT annotations. Only TCR beta chains were sequenced in this cohort, and the absence of alpha or paired-chain data limited detectable features. Assigning TCR associations to individual alleles was difficult when HLA alleles, especially DR and DQ, strongly co-occurred. In a later analysis, HLA-associated TCR beta chains were found to be more clonally expanded and to have lower generation probabilities than equally common non-associated chains. Because counts were too low, roughly 18 rarely observed V segments, including chromosome 9 orphons, were left out of the earlier analysis of a few hundred of the donors. In a later analysis, TCR association rates were found to vary across HLA loci, with the most associated TCRs seen for DRB1 alleles and the fewest for HLA-C alleles. According to a later genetic analysis, donors in an Asian-associated ancestry cluster had fewer N-insertions in productive TCRs than the approximately 610-donor mean. Immune exposure information for the cohort was limited to CMV serostatus.

The V and J ends are trimmed by 4 bases and 7 bases, leaving 13 bases between them. The germline V gene gives CDR1 as SGHAT and CDR2 as FQNNGV. The CDR3 contains 14 residues, cysteine and phenylalanine counted. Only CDR3 DNA is held: 42 bases, read in frame from base 1. About this clone itself: Its antigen is currently not known. Nothing much larger sits one base from this clone, and base qualities are not available.

The sample comprised PBMCs. The rearrangement combines TRBV11-2 with TRBJ1-4; D gene: possibly TRBD1, on 6 matching bases. The source is a man between 50 and 59 years old in good health and CMV-seronegative. The CDR3 region has the sequence CASSSRGGGEKLFF. At the DNA level, the sequence is TGTGCCAGCAGCTCTAGGGGGGGAGGTGAAAAACTGTTTTTT.